A single sample is the source of the 18 T cell receptor beta chains below, sequenced in a study of identical twins. One entry per CDR3 protein, called by TCRdb with MiXCR from the 5' RACE reads. The profile shows a few hundred thousand distinct CDR3 sequences, approximately 9.6% of them singletons. Separately, the same data were catalogued under a study of yellow fever vaccine responses in identical twins.

Material for sequencing was PBMCs. The source of these receptors is a woman between 18 and 30 years old in good health.

This clonotype was counted between two and nine times. The chain recombines TRBV6-2 or TRBV6-3 with TRBJ2-1; D perhaps matches TRBD2 (5 bases). The CDR3 extends over 16 amino acids. CDR1 and CDR2 (germline): MNHEY, SVGEGT. V was shortened by 5 bases and J by 0 bases, with 14 bases between the two germline ends. Here the CDR3 DNA reads TGTGCCAGCAGTACTCCAGCGGTCCCCTCCTACAATGAGCAGTTCTTC. As protein: CASSTPAVPSYNEQFF.

Notes on this clonotype: Its ends do not fully match the called genes, so a read error is possible. The CDR3 coding sequence is TGTGCCCGCAGTTTAGTCGGGTGGCAGGGGGCCGGTCAGGAGACCCAGTACTTC. Protein product: CARSLVGWQGAGQETQYF. The rearrangement links TRBV13 to TRBJ2-5; TRBD1 matches 8 bases. The CDR3 is 18 residues long. The germline CDR1 and CDR2 sequences are PRHDT and FYEKMQ (reference sequence).

The sample holds many counts of this clonotype. The chain carries TRBV27 and TRBJ2-3, with D possibly TRBD2 on 6 matching bases. V lost 3 bases, J lost 2 bases, and 12 bases lay in between. This CDR3 comprises 15 residues. From germline, CDR1 is MNHEY and CDR2 SMNVEV (reference sequence). CDR3 sequence: CASSFLAPATDTQYF. The DNA of the CDR3 is TGTGCCAGCAGTTTCCTAGCGCCCGCCACAGATACGCAGTATTTT.

The rearrangement links TRBV28 to TRBJ2-2; 7 nucleotides agree with TRBD1. Germline V gene sequence: CDR1 MDHEN, CDR2 SYDVKM. The CDR3 covers 15 residues. Trimming at V came to 5 bases and at J to 3 bases, leaving 6 bases not matched to a gene. This chain's CDR3 is CASSPPQGYTGELFF. Here the CDR3 DNA reads TGTGCCAGCAGTCCACCACAGGGGTACACCGGGGAGCTGTTTTTT.

This clonotype was seen ten or more times. The J gene is TRBJ2-1, the V gene TRBV25-1; D gene uncertain. V dropped 5 bases and J dropped 4 bases, with 12 bases sitting between them. CDR1 and CDR2 (germline): MGHDK, SYGVNS. The CDR3 extends over 14 amino acids. This CDR3 is CASSSRLEYNEQFF. CDR3 nucleotide sequence: TGTGCCAGCAGTTCAAGGTTAGAATACAATGAGCAGTTCTTC.

The V gene is TRBV20-1, the J gene TRBJ2-1; TRBD2 aligns across 10 bases. Per the germline V gene, CDR1 is DFQATT and CDR2 is SNEGSKA (reference sequence). This CDR3 is built from 19 residues. The junction had 12 bases not matched to a gene; V was cut back by 1 base and J by 0 bases. For the CDR3, the DNA is TGCAGTGCTAGAGGAGGGCTAGCGGGAGCGGTCGGCTCCTACAATGAGCAGTTCTTC. It codes for CSARGGLAGAVGSYNEQFF.

This clonotype was counted ten times or more. V gene TRBV10-3 combines with J gene TRBJ1-2; a weak D match, TRBD1 (5 bases). The CDR3 runs to 11 residues. The germline gives CDR1 ENHRY, CDR2 SYGVKD. Trimming took off 7 bases at V and 8 bases at J, with 11 bases between the two ends. CDR3 region: CAITGGYGYTF. CDR3 nucleotides: TGTGCCATCACCGGGGGTTACGGCTACACCTTC.

At least ten counts were recorded for this clonotype. The chain couples TRBV28 to TRBJ1-1; D is uncertain. V was clipped by 6 bases and J by 1 base, with 12 bases between them. The germline V gene encodes CDR1 MDHEN and CDR2 SYDVKM. The CDR3 is made up of 14 amino acids. The CDR3 nucleotides read TGTGCCAGCAGCAAACAATTGGCGAACACTGAAGCTTTCTTT. It yields the protein CASSKQLANTEAFF.

This clonotype has more than one count but fewer than ten. The rearrangement joins TRBV20-1 to TRBJ2-7; unclear D gene. V was shortened by 0 bases and J by 1 base, with 13 bases between the two germline ends. The CDR3 is 15 residues long. Per germline, CDR1 DFQATT and CDR2 SNEGSKA (reference sequence). The CDR3 nucleotides read TGCAGTGCTAGAGATTCCCGGACGTCGTCCTACGAGCAGTACTTC. It yields the protein CSARDSRTSSYEQYF.

The V gene is TRBV30, the J gene TRBJ2-4; TRBD2 matches 10 bases. Trimming removed 0 bases from V and 8 bases from J; junction bases left unmatched: 4. The V gene's germline CDR1 is GTSNPN and CDR2 SVGIG (reference sequence). CDR3 size: 14 residues. The DNA of the CDR3 is TGTGCCTGGAGTGTACCTAGCGGGAGCTACATTCAGTACTTC. It specifies CAWSVPSGSYIQYF.

V gene TRBV7-7 combines with J gene TRBJ2-1, with D perhaps matching TRBD1 (5 bases). The V and J ends lost 2 bases and 8 bases respectively, with 13 bases between them. The CDR3 loop spans 14 amino acids. Germline CDR1 and CDR2: SSHAT and FNYEAQ (reference sequence). The CDR3 DNA follows: TGTGCCAGCAGCTTATTAGGGGCGGCGGATGAGCAGTTCTTC. It codes for CASSLLGAADEQFF.

Written as DNA, the CDR3 is TGTGCCTGGTTTGGGAGCGATGGCTACACCTTC. Translation: CAWFGSDGYTF. The chain carries TRBV30 and TRBJ1-2; D gene unclear. The CDR3 covers 11 residues. Germline V gene data show CDR1 as GTSNPN and CDR2 as SVGIG (reference sequence). V was clipped by 5 bases and J by 6 bases, with 10 bases between them.

The table lists this clonotype with a few counts. The rearrangement links TRBV6-2 or TRBV6-3 to TRBJ2-7, with D tentatively TRBD1 (6 bases). Trimming removed 2 bases from V and 2 bases from J, with 16 bases in between. The CDR3 is 16 amino acids. Per germline, CDR1 MNHEY and CDR2 SVGEGT. As DNA, the CDR3 is TGTGCCAGCAGTTACCTACATGGGACACCGCCCTACGAGCAGTACTTC. Translation gives CASSYLHGTPPYEQYF.

This clonotype showed up many times. This chain connects TRBV4-2 to TRBJ2-3; TRBD1 matches 10 bases. CDR3 length: 16 residues. With 3 bases clipped from V and 7 bases from J, the junction kept 10 bases outside the gene matches. Germline V gene lookup returns CDR1 LGHNA and CDR2 YNFKEQ. The CDR3 bases are TGTGCCAGCAGCCACGCCCCGGGACAGGGGATCAATACGCAGTATTTT. This translates into CASSHAPGQGINTQYF.

Ten or more counts support this clonotype. V usage is TRBV6-4 and J usage is TRBJ2-1; TRBD2 aligns across 14 bases. CDR3 length equals 15 residues. The junction had 4 bases not matched to a gene; V was cut back by 4 bases and J by 8 bases. Germline V CDR1 and CDR2: MRHNA, SNTAGT. The CDR3 nucleotides are TGTGCCAGCAGTGGACTAGCGGGGGGGCGCGATGAGCAGTTCTTC. It is translated as CASSGLAGGRDEQFF.

V and J are TRBV6-5 and TRBJ2-3; D is ambiguous. The CDR3 is 15 amino acids. Germline V lookup: CDR1 MNHEY, CDR2 SVGAGI. V dropped 2 bases and J dropped 3 bases, with 12 bases sitting between them. The CDR3 loop is CASSYSPIGTDTQYF. As DNA, the CDR3 is TGTGCCAGCAGTTACAGCCCCATTGGTACAGATACGCAGTATTTT.

The rearrangement links TRBV19 to TRBJ2-5, with D possibly being TRBD1 (6 bases). Deletions cut 3 bases from V and 2 bases from J, with 13 bases between. CDR1 and CDR2 from the germline V gene are LNHDA and SQIVND (reference sequence). The CDR3 loop spans 15 amino acids. Written as DNA, the CDR3 is TGTGCCAGTAGTATCGGGACAAAAGGGCAAGAGACCCAGTACTTC. This gives the protein CASSIGTKGQETQYF.

The chain recombines TRBV3-1 with TRBJ1-2; 7 nucleotides match TRBD1. CDR1 LGHDT and CDR2 YNNKEL come from the germline V gene (reference sequence). The CDR3 covers 15 residues. Losses at the gene ends were 9 bases for V and 5 bases for J; bases not matched to a gene: 15. CDR3 sequence: CARASQGQGYYGYTF. The CDR3 region has the DNA TGTGCCAGAGCCTCACAGGGGCAAGGGTATTATGGCTACACCTTC. The full variable domain, with the rest looked up from reference TRBV3-1 and TRBJ1-2, is DTAVSQTPKYLVTQMGNDKSIKCEQNLGHDTMYWYKQDSKKFLKIMFSYNNKELIINETVPNRFSPKSPDKAHLNLHINSLELGDSAVYFCARASQGQGYYGYTFGSGTRLTVV.